The 26 T cell receptor beta chains listed next were all sequenced from one sample in a study of Ad26.COV2.S vaccination and SARS-CoV-2 variants (dated by TCRdb to the early 2020s). Library method: the immunoSEQ multiplex PCR assay. This is the immuneACCESS table as TCRdb keeps it, with only in-frame sequences that have V and J called. A part of the clones is gone; compared with another copy, unresolved V genes explain less than half, and the rest is unexplained. The sample table shows about 350,000 clones, and roughly 89% are seen once. The ten largest clones capture just under 5% of the sample. According to the study, the label for this sample's treatment or condition signals: around 19 received Ad26.COV2.S at low or high dose, single or two shots; five or six received placebo; per-sample allocation not given. Repertoires of vaccine and placebo recipients were sequenced from samples collected on day 63 after the first injection.

The specimen comprised peripheral blood, sampled in a trial of Ad26.COV2.S vaccine versus placebo. The receptors originated from a person aged 18-60 years who received the Ad26.COV2.S COVID-19 vaccine or a placebo.

V gene TRBV29-1 combines with J gene TRBJ2-1, with D maybe TRBD2 (5 bases). With 5 bases removed from V and 6 bases from J, the gap between germline ends came to 17 bases. The germline V gene encodes CDR1 SQVTM and CDR2 ANQGSEA. CDR3 length: 14 amino acids. CDR3 coding DNA: TGCAGCGTTCAACACAGTTTCGGGGTCAATGAGCAGTTCTTC. It codes for CSVQHSFGVNEQFF.

The sample holds one count of this clone. This rearrangement joins TRBV28 to TRBJ1-6, with a weak D call TRBD1 (6 bases). CDR3 length: 14 amino acids. V lost 2 bases to trimming and J lost 7 bases, with 9 bases between them. Per the germline V gene, CDR1 is MDHEN and CDR2 is SYDVKM. In nucleotides, the CDR3 is TGTGCCAGCAGTTTACGCCAGGGGAATTCACCCCTCCACTTT. It translates to CASSLRQGNSPLHF.

V and J are TRBV19 and TRBJ2-1; D possibly uses TRBD1 or TRBD2 (5 bases each). The V end lost 3 bases, the J end lost 7 bases, and 19 bases lay between the germline ends. The germline V gene encodes CDR1 LNHDA and CDR2 SQIVND (reference sequence). The CDR3 has 16 residues. The CDR3 protein is CASSMFGLVEGNEQFF. Here the CDR3 DNA reads TGTGCCAGTAGTATGTTCGGGCTAGTTGAGGGGAATGAGCAGTTCTTC. Looking up the rest from reference TRBV19 and TRBJ2-1 gives the full variable domain: DGGITQSPKYLFRKEGQNVTLSCEQNLNHDAMYWYRQDPGQGLRLIYYSQIVNDFQKGDIAEGYSVSREKKESFPLTVTSAQKNPTAFYLCASSMFGLVEGNEQFFGPGTRLTVL.

The chain joins TRBV28 to TRBJ2-7; 7 bases fit TRBD1. Looked up from germline, CDR1 is MDHEN and CDR2 is SYDVKM. The ends lost 6 bases at V and 0 bases at J; junction bases unmatched: 8. This CDR3 comprises 15 residues. The CDR3 sequence: CASRPRGLSSYEQYF. For the CDR3, the DNA is TGTGCCAGCAGACCCAGGGGGTTGAGCTCCTACGAGCAGTACTTC.

The rearrangement uses TRBV19 and TRBJ2-2, with D perhaps matching TRBD1 (6 bases). CDR1 is LNHDA and CDR2 is SQIVND in the germline V gene (reference sequence). The length of the CDR3 is 15 residues. V was cut by 7 bases and J by 4 bases, with 16 bases left in between. The CDR3 DNA is TGTGCCAGTACGCAGGCAGGGGTTGCCACCGGGGAGCTGTTTTTT. Protein sequence: CASTQAGVATGELFF.

This chain joins TRBV12-3 or TRBV12-4 and TRBJ2-1; D uncertain. V dropped 2 bases and J dropped 5 bases, with 7 bases sitting between them. This CDR3 has 13 residues. The CDR3 region has the DNA TGTGCCAGCAGTTTACAGAACGACAATGAGCAGTTCTTC. This translates into CASSLQNDNEQFF.

The rearrangement joins TRBV19 to TRBJ1-2; perhaps TRBD1 as D (5 bases). Germline CDR1 and CDR2: LNHDA and SQIVND (reference sequence). Trimming cost V 3 bases and J 8 bases, with 16 bases left between them. The CDR3 is made up of 14 amino acids. The CDR3 protein is CASSIRDPDAGYTF. In DNA, the CDR3 is TGTGCCAGTAGTATTCGGGACCCTGACGCGGGCTACACCTTC.

The chain joins TRBV21-1 to TRBJ2-1; TRBD2 is the table's D call and was not checked against the DNA. TRBV21-1 is classified as a pseudogene. This CDR3 spans 18 amino acids. CDR3 residues: CASSRLGTSGVAYNEQFF. The CDR3 region has the DNA TGTGCCAGCAGCAGACTCGGGACTAGCGGGGTCGCCTACAATGAGCAGTTCTTC.

The chain joins TRBV5-1 to TRBJ1-1; tentatively, D is TRBD1 (5 bases). The CDR3 is 15 residues long. Trimming removed 7 bases at V and 1 base at J, with 17 bases between. Germline loops: CDR1 SGHRS, CDR2 YFSETQ. The CDR3 nucleotides are TGCGCCAGCTCCCCAGGGCTCAGGAAGAACACTGAAGCTTTCTTT. Residues: CASSPGLRKNTEAFF.

The chain joins TRBV18 to TRBJ2-1, with D uncertain. CDR3 length equals 12 residues. V was pared by 2 bases and J by 10 bases, with 9 bases between. CDR1 and CDR2 from the germline V gene are KGHSH and LQKENI. In DNA, the CDR3 is TGTGCCAGCTCACCAACCTACTCGGAGCAGTTCTTC. Protein sequence: CASSPTYSEQFF.

V gene TRBV12-3 or TRBV12-4 combines with J gene TRBJ1-1; D unresolved. The CDR3 runs 12 residues. The V gene lost 8 bases and the J gene lost 5 bases, with 12 bases spanning the gap. CDR3 amino acids: CASDPLGTEAFF. CDR3 nucleotide sequence: TGTGCCAGCGACCCATTGGGGACTGAAGCTTTCTTT.

The CDR3 nucleotides read TGTGCCAGCAGCTTGGAGGCAGGGTCCACTGAAGCTTTCTTT. It translates to CASSLEAGSTEAFF. The rearrangement joins TRBV5-4 to TRBJ1-1; TRBD1 might be the D (5 bases). The CDR3 covers 14 residues. V shed 0 bases and J shed 4 bases, with 10 bases lying between them. From germline, CDR1 is SGHNT and CDR2 YYREEE (reference sequence).

The chain recombines TRBV28 with TRBJ1-4, with TRBD1 matching 8 bases. Trimming at V came to 1 base and at J to 0 bases, leaving 4 bases not matched to a gene. The germline V gene has CDR1 MDHEN and CDR2 SYDVKM. The CDR3 has 17 residues. CDR3 sequence reads: CASSLSRGLATNEKLFF. The CDR3 region has the DNA TGTGCCAGCAGTTTATCCAGGGGGCTCGCAACTAATGAAAAACTGTTTTTT.

J is TRBJ2-1 and V is TRBV3-1 (or the pseudogene TRBV3-2); the D gene is possibly TRBD2 (6 bases). V shed 3 bases and J shed 4 bases, with 13 bases lying between them. Germline V lookup: CDR1 LGHDT, CDR2 YNNKEL (reference sequence). The CDR3 is 15 residues long. CDR3 coding DNA: TGTGCCAGCAGCCAGGGGAGGCCACTTTACAATGAGCAGTTCTTC. Its translation: CASSQGRPLYNEQFF.

The rearrangement links TRBV3-1 (or the pseudogene TRBV3-2) to TRBJ2-7, with 8 bases matching TRBD1. CDR1 LGHDT and CDR2 YNNKEL come from the germline V gene (reference sequence). CDR3 length equals 17 residues. The junction had 12 bases not matched to a gene; V was cut back by 1 base and J by 4 bases. The CDR3 coding sequence is TGTGCCAGCAGCCAAGGGACAGGGTCGCCTCGGGTATACGAGCAGTACTTC. Amino acids: CASSQGTGSPRVYEQYF.

The chain is built from TRBV7-9 and TRBJ2-1; 11 bases map to TRBD2. V lost 1 base, J lost 6 bases, and 2 bases stayed unmatched. Germline V gene data show CDR1 as SEHNR and CDR2 as FQNEAQ (reference sequence). This CDR3 is 15 amino acids long. The CDR3 is CASSLDGLAGNEQFF. The CDR3 bases are TGTGCCAGCAGCTTAGATGGACTAGCGGGCAATGAGCAGTTCTTC.

The CDR3 nucleotides are TGTGCCAGCAGCCCCCACGGGGACGAAGCTTTCTTT. Residues: CASSPHGDEAFF. The chain is built from TRBV7-9 and TRBJ1-1; D is perhaps TRBD1 (5 bases). Trimming removed 5 bases at V and 8 bases at J, with 12 bases between. The CDR3 is made up of 12 amino acids. CDR1 is SEHNR and CDR2 is FQNEAQ in the germline V gene (reference sequence).

This clone was detected only once. The chain joins TRBV5-8 to TRBJ2-2, with D possibly TRBD2 on 6 matching bases. The CDR3 has 15 residues. Trimming shortened V by 2 bases and J by 5 bases, and 13 bases separated the two germline ends. Germline CDR1 and CDR2: SGHTS and YDEGEE. Here the CDR3 DNA reads TGTGCCAGCAGCTTCGGAGGGATTAGGACCGGGGAGCTGTTTTTT. Translated, it gives CASSFGGIRTGELFF.

This chain uses TRBV5-5 with TRBJ2-1, with TRBD1 matching 8 bases. Germline assignment: CDR1 SGHKS and CDR2 YYEKEE (reference sequence). The V segment lost 2 bases and the J segment 1 base; nucleotides outside the gene matches: 2. The CDR3 runs 15 residues. CDR3 loop: CASSLQGESYNEQFF. In DNA, the CDR3 is TGTGCCAGCAGCTTACAGGGGGAGTCCTACAATGAGCAGTTCTTC.

The V gene is TRBV5-1, the J gene TRBJ2-5, with TRBD2 matching 11 bases. Trimming at V came to 5 bases and at J to 5 bases, leaving 8 bases not matched to a gene. Germline CDR1 reads SGHRS; CDR2 reads YFSETQ. The CDR3 covers 15 residues. This CDR3 reads CASSARTSGLETQYF. The CDR3 DNA follows: TGCGCCAGCAGTGCCAGGACTAGCGGGTTGGAGACCCAGTACTTC.

This chain connects TRBV12-3 or TRBV12-4 to TRBJ1-1; weak D call: TRBD1 (5 bases). The CDR3 loop spans 13 amino acids. The ends were cut back, 6 bases at V and 0 bases at J, with 8 bases in the middle. Here the CDR3 reads CASRPTVNTEAFF. In nucleotides, the CDR3 is TGTGCCAGCAGGCCGACAGTGAACACTGAAGCTTTCTTT.

This clone was counted once. The chain couples TRBV19 to TRBJ1-2; 7 bases are shared with TRBD1. V was pared by 2 bases and J by 4 bases, with 7 bases of the junction left unmatched. The CDR3 contains 15 residues. Germline CDR1 and CDR2: LNHDA and SQIVND (reference sequence). The CDR3, as DNA: TGTGCCAGTAGTATATCAGGGGGGCGCGGCTATGGCTACACCTTC. Encoded protein: CASSISGGRGYGYTF.

The chain combines TRBV18 with TRBJ1-1; D ambiguous. Trimming took off 2 bases at V and 9 bases at J, with 10 bases between the two ends. The germline V gene encodes CDR1 KGHSH and CDR2 LQKENI. The CDR3 covers 12 residues. In nucleotides, the CDR3 is TGTGCCAGCTCACCAGCACAAGACCAAGCTTTCTTT. The encoded protein is CASSPAQDQAFF.

In DNA, the CDR3 is TGTGCCAGCAGCTTAGAGGGGGGACTGATGAACACTGAAGCTTTCTTT. Its protein product is CASSLEGGLMNTEAFF. V and J are TRBV11-2 and TRBJ1-1; TRBD1 might be the D (5 bases). Between the trimmed V and J ends, which lost 0 bases and 0 bases, there was a span of 11 bases. The CDR3 contains 16 residues. Germline V lookup: CDR1 SGHAT, CDR2 FQNNGV.

The chain employs TRBV3-1 (or the pseudogene TRBV3-2) and TRBJ2-7; possible D gene TRBD2, 7 bases. The ends were cut back, 2 bases at V and 4 bases at J, with 12 bases in the middle. Per germline, CDR1 LGHDT and CDR2 YNNKEL (reference sequence). The CDR3 covers 14 residues. CDR3 region: CASSQYEGGYEQYF. The CDR3 DNA sequence: TGTGCCAGCAGCCAATATGAGGGGGGGTACGAGCAGTACTTC.

The genes are TRBV7-9 and TRBJ2-7, with D hard to call. There are 14 residues in the CDR3. The V and J ends lost 1 base and 2 bases respectively, with 9 bases between them. The germline V gene has CDR1 SEHNR and CDR2 FQNEAQ (reference sequence). This CDR3 reads CASSLDPGPYEQYF. The CDR3 region has the DNA TGTGCCAGCAGCTTAGACCCAGGCCCCTACGAGCAGTACTTC.